One sample yielded the 22 T cell receptor beta chains listed below, sequenced in a study of blood T cell repertoires in COVID-19 (TCRdb year 2020). The receptor library was made with the immunoSEQ multiplex PCR assay. TCRdb carries this immuneACCESS record with in-frame sequences only. Its versions omit some clonotypes, under half of them owing to an unresolved V gene in the studies checked, with the rest unexplained. In this sample the table shows about 88,000 clones, approximately 91% of which occur a single time. Jointly, the top ten make up just under 3% of the sample. The sequenced sample was peripheral blood. These receptors originate from an elderly woman with acute or convalescent COVID-19.

This clone was seen just once. The chain has TRBV5-8 and TRBJ2-3; the D gene is possibly TRBD1 (6 bases). V lost 1 base and J 7 bases, leaving 10 bases between the germline ends. CDR3 length equals 13 residues. The germline V gene has CDR1 SGHTS and CDR2 YDEGEE. CDR3 in amino acids: CASSLTGQNTQYF. CDR3 nucleotides: TGTGCCAGCAGCTTGACGGGACAAAATACGCAGTATTTT.

V usage is TRBV7-3 and J usage is TRBJ2-7; 11 nucleotides line up with TRBD2. The CDR3 totals 15 residues. Trimming at V came to 5 bases and at J to 3 bases, leaving 6 bases not matched to a gene. Germline CDR1 and CDR2: SGHTA and FQGTGA. The CDR3 region is CASSPGTSGIYEQYF. CDR3 bases: TGTGCCAGCAGCCCCGGGACTAGCGGAATCTACGAGCAGTACTTC.

The chain joins TRBV2 to TRBJ2-7, with TRBD1 matching over 8 bases. Trimming took 7 bases from V and 7 from J; bases not matched to a gene: 3. From germline, CDR1 is SNHLY and CDR2 FYNNEI. This CDR3 is built from 11 residues. The DNA of the CDR3 is TGTGCCAGCAAAGGGGACAGGGAGCAGTACTTC. Translating it yields CASKGDREQYF.

The chain links TRBV6-5 to TRBJ2-1; no clear D gene. This CDR3 has 15 residues. Germline V lookup: CDR1 MNHEY, CDR2 SVGAGI. Between the trimmed V and J ends, which lost 5 bases and 6 bases, there was a span of 17 bases. CDR3 sequence: CASSPWSVTTNEQFF. The CDR3 DNA is TGTGCCAGCAGTCCCTGGAGCGTGACGACCAATGAGCAGTTCTTC.

This clone was observed once. The V and J genes are TRBV5-1 and TRBJ1-3; no firm D call. There are 14 residues in the CDR3. V lost 0 bases, J lost 4 bases, and 8 bases lay in between. The germline V gene has CDR1 SGHRS and CDR2 YFSETQ. The DNA of the CDR3 is TGCGCCAGCAGCTTGGTACCGAGGGGAAACACCATATATTTT. Its translation: CASSLVPRGNTIYF.

V and J are TRBV9 and TRBJ1-4; 9 bases agree with TRBD1. Trimming at V came to 4 bases and at J to 8 bases, leaving 6 bases not matched to a gene. Germline CDR1 reads SGDLS; CDR2 reads YYNGEE. The CDR3 contains 14 residues. The CDR3 here is CASSKGQGVEKLFF. In DNA form, the CDR3 reads TGTGCCAGCAGCAAGGGACAGGGAGTAGAAAAACTGTTTTTT. Together with reference TRBV9 and TRBJ1-4, the CDR3 gives the full variable domain: DSGVTQTPKHLITATGQRVTLRCSPRSGDLSVYWYQQSLDQGLQFLIQYYNGEERAKGNILERFSAQQFPDLHSELNLSSLELGDSALYFCASSKGQGVEKLFFGSGTQLSVL.

This clone has a handful of counts. V gene TRBV30 combines with J gene TRBJ1-1; 7 nucleotides match TRBD1. Germline V gene lookup returns CDR1 GTSNPN and CDR2 SVGIG (reference sequence). Trimming removed 0 bases from V and 0 bases from J; junction bases left unmatched: 7. The CDR3 loop spans 16 amino acids. The CDR3 here is CAWSVGTASLNTEAFF. Written as DNA, the CDR3 is TGTGCCTGGAGTGTGGGGACAGCCAGTCTGAACACTGAAGCTTTCTTT.

The chain joins TRBV5-5 to TRBJ2-2, with D possibly matching TRBD2 (6 bases). The CDR3 covers 14 residues. The germline gives CDR1 SGHKS, CDR2 YYEKEE (reference sequence). V lost 1 base, J lost 8 bases, and 12 bases lay in between. This CDR3 reads CASSLLSGGGELFF. The CDR3 region has the DNA TGTGCCAGCAGCTTGCTTAGCGGAGGGGGGGAGCTGTTTTTT.

The chain employs TRBV18 and TRBJ1-5, with D maybe TRBD1 (5 bases). This CDR3 region has 16 residues. Germline V gene lookup returns CDR1 KGHSH and CDR2 LQKENI. V was shortened by 2 bases and J by 7 bases, with 18 bases between the two germline ends. Here the CDR3 DNA reads TGTGCCAGCTCACCAACCGGGACCTACGGGGGACAGCCCCAGCATTTT. Its protein product is CASSPTGTYGGQPQHF.

This sequence joins TRBV29-1 and TRBJ2-5; the match to TRBD2 covers 9 bases. Germline CDR1 and CDR2: SQVTM and ANQGSEA. J gave up 4 bases and V 6 bases, and 6 bases lay outside the gene matches. This CDR3 contains 13 residues. This CDR3 reads CSVGGAGGETQYF. The CDR3 region has the DNA TGCAGCGTCGGGGGAGCGGGAGGAGAGACCCAGTACTTC.

The rearrangement uses TRBV4-2 and TRBJ1-2; 9 nucleotides match TRBD1. Trimming cost V 1 base and J 7 bases; bases outside gene matches: 10. Germline V gives CDR1 LGHNA, CDR2 YNFKEQ. This CDR3 region has 16 residues. The CDR3 loop reads CASSQGTGESGLGYTF. DNA for the CDR3: TGTGCCAGCAGCCAAGGGACAGGGGAGTCGGGGCTTGGCTACACCTTC.

This clone was recorded only once. V is TRBV11-3 and J is TRBJ1-1; 7 bases align to TRBD1. The CDR3 extends over 14 amino acids. Trimming took 6 bases from V and 3 from J; bases not matched to a gene: 7. The germline V gene has CDR1 SGHNT and CDR2 YENEEA. The CDR3 protein is CASSSTGTHTEAFF. The CDR3 DNA sequence: TGTGCCAGCAGTTCGACAGGGACGCACACTGAAGCTTTCTTT.

This clone was found a few times. Other DNA sequences in the same sample also yield this CDR3. The V gene is TRBV11-3, the J gene TRBJ2-2; the D gene is possibly TRBD2 (5 bases). The CDR3 consists of 15 residues. Per germline, CDR1 SGHNT and CDR2 YENEEA. Trimming took 2 bases from V and 1 from J, leaving 8 bases between them. CDR3 coding DNA: TGTGCCAGCAGCTTACATGGAGGGAACACCGGGGAGCTGTTTTTT. Its translation: CASSLHGGNTGELFF.

The gene calls are TRBV6-2 or TRBV6-3 and TRBJ1-1, with no clear D. V lost 5 bases, J lost 5 bases, and 9 bases lay in between. Germline assignment: CDR1 MNHEY and CDR2 SVGEGT. The CDR3 contains 12 residues. The CDR3 here is CASSESWTEAFF. In DNA form, the CDR3 reads TGTGCCAGCAGTGAGAGTTGGACTGAAGCTTTCTTT.

The J gene is TRBJ2-3, the V gene TRBV3-1 (or the pseudogene TRBV3-2); no firm D call. V was shortened by 2 bases and J by 4 bases, with 7 bases between the two germline ends. Per the germline V gene, CDR1 is LGHDT and CDR2 is YNNKEL (reference sequence). This CDR3 region has 13 residues. CDR3 nucleotide sequence: TGTGCCAGCAGCCAACTAGAGGCAGATACGCAGTATTTT. This codes for CASSQLEADTQYF.

This chain connects TRBV7-9 to TRBJ1-1; D not resolved. This CDR3 is 13 amino acids long. Germline assignment: CDR1 SEHNR and CDR2 FQNEAQ (reference sequence). Deletions cut 4 bases from V and 3 bases from J, with 9 bases between. DNA for the CDR3: TGTGCCAGCAGCTGGAGTGGAGACACTGAAGCTTTCTTT. This gives the protein CASSWSGDTEAFF.

The CDR3 protein is CASSLSRERSSYNEQFF. The CDR3 bases are TGTGCCAGCAGTTTATCTCGTGAGCGAAGCTCCTACAATGAGCAGTTCTTC. The chain recombines TRBV27 with TRBJ2-1; no clear D gene. The CDR3 runs to 17 residues. Germline V gene data show CDR1 as MNHEY and CDR2 as SMNVEV (reference sequence). Trimming took 0 bases from V and 0 from J, leaving 12 bases between them.

This chain joins TRBV11-2 and TRBJ1-6, with a possible D match to TRBD1 (5 bases). Germline V gene lookup returns CDR1 SGHAT and CDR2 FQNNGV. The CDR3 covers 15 residues. The ends were cut back, 2 bases at V and 9 bases at J, with 14 bases in the middle. For the CDR3, the DNA is TGTGCCAGCAGCTTACTCCGGGGGACGGTTTCACCCCTCCACTTT. It translates to CASSLLRGTVSPLHF. Filled out from reference TRBV11-2 and TRBJ1-6, the complete variable domain reads EAGVAQSPRYKIIEKRQSVAFWCNPISGHATLYWYQQILGQGPKLLIQFQNNGVVDDSQLPKDRFSAERLKGVDSTLKIQPAKLEDSAVYLCASSLLRGTVSPLHFGNGTRLTVT.

The chain couples TRBV5-5 to TRBJ2-7; maybe TRBD1 (5 bases). Trimming pared 3 bases from V and 1 base from J, leaving 11 bases between. This CDR3 is 14 amino acids long. The germline CDR1 and CDR2 sequences are SGHKS and YYEKEE (reference sequence). The CDR3 nucleotides are TGTGCCAGCAGCTACAGGACCGGTTCCTACGAGCAGTACTTC. Its translation: CASSYRTGSYEQYF.

The V call is TRBV7-2, the J call TRBJ2-7, with 9 bases identical to TRBD1. Germline values: CDR1 SGHTA, CDR2 FQGNSA. V trimming: 3 bases; J trimming: 4 bases; junction bases outside the gene matches: 4. The CDR3 consists of 14 residues. CDR3 nucleotide sequence: TGTGCCAGCAGCTTGGGACAGGGAGAGTACGAGCAGTACTTC. Residues: CASSLGQGEYEQYF.

This clone was counted between two and nine times. This chain uses TRBV7-9 with TRBJ1-2, with 9 bases fitting TRBD1. The length of the CDR3 is 15 residues. Germline V gene data show CDR1 as SEHNR and CDR2 as FQNEAQ (reference sequence). Unmatched junction bases numbered 5, after V lost 3 bases and J lost 3 bases. CDR3 nucleotides: TGTGCCAGCAGCTTCGGACAGGGGCAGCACTATGGCTACACCTTC. Residues: CASSFGQGQHYGYTF.

This clone was picked up a small number of times. The chain recombines TRBV24-1 with TRBJ2-3; 16 bases align to TRBD2. CDR1 KGHDR and CDR2 SFDVKD come from the germline V gene. The CDR3 runs to 20 residues. The trim removed 4 bases at V and 2 bases at J, leaving 11 bases unmatched. The CDR3: CATSDTGGTSGGAYTDTQYF. DNA of the CDR3: TGTGCCACCAGTGACACTGGTGGGACTAGCGGGGGGGCTTACACAGATACGCAGTATTTT.